The sequence of this T cell receptor (beta chain) was determined in a study of T cells in pancreatic ductal adenocarcinoma. General study results and limits: Tumor and blood clonality did not differ significantly, about 0.112 versus 0.072.

Repertoires were generated with immunoSEQ multiplex PCR, while TCRdb's copy carries only in-frame clones and drops some. The sample has 16,000 or so clones, approximately 89% seen once. Selected pancreatic ductal adenocarcinoma patients had undergone surgery without neoadjuvant therapy. About this clone: Its antigen remains unidentified. Other DNA variants within this sample encode the same CDR3.

Germline-derived CDR1 and CDR2 are MGHRA and YSYEKL. J gave up 0 bases and V 4 bases, and 8 bases lay outside the gene matches. The length of the CDR3 is 18 residues. The gene calls are TRBV4-1 and TRBJ2-1; 11 positions match TRBD2. This clonotype originated in a human donor with pancreatic ductal adenocarcinoma. Sequencing used PBMCs. The CDR3 DNA sequence: TGCGCCAGCAGCCCACGGGGACTAGCGGAGAGCTCCTACAATGAGCAGTTCTTC. Translating gives CASSPRGLAESSYNEQFF.